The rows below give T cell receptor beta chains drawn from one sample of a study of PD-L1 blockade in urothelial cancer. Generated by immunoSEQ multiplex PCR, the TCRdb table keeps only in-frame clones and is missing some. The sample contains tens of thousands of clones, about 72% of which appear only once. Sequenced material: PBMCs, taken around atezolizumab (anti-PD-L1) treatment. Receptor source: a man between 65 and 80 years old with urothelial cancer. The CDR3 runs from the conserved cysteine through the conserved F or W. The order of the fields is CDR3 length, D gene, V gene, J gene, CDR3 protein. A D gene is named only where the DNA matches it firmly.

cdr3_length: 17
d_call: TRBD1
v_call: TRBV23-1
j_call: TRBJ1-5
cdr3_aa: CASSQSTGAYSNQPQHF

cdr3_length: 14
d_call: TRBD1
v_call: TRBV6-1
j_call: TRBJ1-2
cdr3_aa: CASSQQGAGYGYTF

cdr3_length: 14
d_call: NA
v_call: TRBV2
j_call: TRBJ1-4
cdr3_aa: CASRQGTTNEKLFF

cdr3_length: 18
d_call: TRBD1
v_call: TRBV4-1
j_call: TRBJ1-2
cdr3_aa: CASSQDPTGGGPNYGYTF

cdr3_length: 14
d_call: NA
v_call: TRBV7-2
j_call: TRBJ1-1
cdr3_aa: CASSYYTGNTEAFF

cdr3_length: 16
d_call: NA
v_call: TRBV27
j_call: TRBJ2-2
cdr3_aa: CASSRYVGPNTGELFF

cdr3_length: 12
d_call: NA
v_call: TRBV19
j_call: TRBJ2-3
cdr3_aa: CASSRATDTQYF

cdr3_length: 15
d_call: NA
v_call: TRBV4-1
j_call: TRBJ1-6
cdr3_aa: CASSQDLDWNSPLHF

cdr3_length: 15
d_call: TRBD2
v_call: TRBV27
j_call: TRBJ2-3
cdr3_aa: CASRMRGGGTDTQYF

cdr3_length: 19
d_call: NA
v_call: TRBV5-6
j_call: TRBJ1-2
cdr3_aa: CASSFPPADSRNLNYGYTF

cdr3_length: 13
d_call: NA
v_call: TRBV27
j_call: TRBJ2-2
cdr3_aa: CASSLTSTGELFF

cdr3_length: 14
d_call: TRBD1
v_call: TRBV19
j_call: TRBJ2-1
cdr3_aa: CASSLRTGSNEQFF

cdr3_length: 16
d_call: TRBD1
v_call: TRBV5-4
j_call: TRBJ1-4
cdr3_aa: CASSLGQGGSNEKLFF

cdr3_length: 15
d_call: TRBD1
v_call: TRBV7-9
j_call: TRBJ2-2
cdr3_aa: CASRPGQGRTGELFF

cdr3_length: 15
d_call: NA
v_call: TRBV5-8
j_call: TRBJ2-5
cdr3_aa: CASSLGFGGQETQYF

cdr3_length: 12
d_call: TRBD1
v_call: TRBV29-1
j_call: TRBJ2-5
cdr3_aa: CSVGQGRETQYF

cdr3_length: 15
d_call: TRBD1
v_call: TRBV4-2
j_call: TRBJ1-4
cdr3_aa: CASSQLTGGDEKLFF

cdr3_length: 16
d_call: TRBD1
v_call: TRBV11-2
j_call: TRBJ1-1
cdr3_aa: CASSPIQGAIYTEAFF

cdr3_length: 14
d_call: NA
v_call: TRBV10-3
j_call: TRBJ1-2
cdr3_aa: CAIRPDTANYGYTF

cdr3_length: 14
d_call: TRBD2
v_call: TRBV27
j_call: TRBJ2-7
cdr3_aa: CASSLVGLSHVQYF

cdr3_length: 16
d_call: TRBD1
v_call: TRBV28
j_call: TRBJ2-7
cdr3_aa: CASSGTGGFLHYEQYF

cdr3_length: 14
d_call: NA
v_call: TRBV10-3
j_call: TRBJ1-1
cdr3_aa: CAISAVQGDDEAFF

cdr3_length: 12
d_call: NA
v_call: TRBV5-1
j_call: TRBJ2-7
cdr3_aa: CASSGTFYEQYF

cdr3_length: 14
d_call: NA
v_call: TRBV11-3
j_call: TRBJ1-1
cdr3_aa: CASSLNAGSTEAFF

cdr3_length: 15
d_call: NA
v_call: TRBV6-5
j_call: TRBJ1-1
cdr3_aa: CASSSNPERHTEAFF

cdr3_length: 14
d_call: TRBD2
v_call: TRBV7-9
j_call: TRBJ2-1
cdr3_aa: CASSQATSTNEQFF

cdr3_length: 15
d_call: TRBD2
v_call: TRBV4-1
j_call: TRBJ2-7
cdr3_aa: CASSQEGAGGYEQYF

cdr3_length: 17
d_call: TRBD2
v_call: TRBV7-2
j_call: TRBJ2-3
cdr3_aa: CASSFPSGGASTDTQYF

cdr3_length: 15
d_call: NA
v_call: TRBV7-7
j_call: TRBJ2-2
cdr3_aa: CASSLAGQGVRELFF

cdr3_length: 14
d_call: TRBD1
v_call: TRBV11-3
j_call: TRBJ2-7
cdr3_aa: CASSLGGQGSEQYF

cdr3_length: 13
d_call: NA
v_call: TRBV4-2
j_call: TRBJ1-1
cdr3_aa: CASSQDWQTEAFF

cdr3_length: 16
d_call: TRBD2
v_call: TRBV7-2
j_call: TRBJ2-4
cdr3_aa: CASSLISLAGGNIQYF

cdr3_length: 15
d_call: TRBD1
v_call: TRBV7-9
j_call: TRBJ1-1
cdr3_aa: CASSFRTGMNTEAFF

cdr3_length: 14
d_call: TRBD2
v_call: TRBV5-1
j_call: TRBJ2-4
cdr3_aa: CASSGGLWKNIQYF

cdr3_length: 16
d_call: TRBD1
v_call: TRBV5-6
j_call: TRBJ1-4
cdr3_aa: CASSLGQRATNEKLFF

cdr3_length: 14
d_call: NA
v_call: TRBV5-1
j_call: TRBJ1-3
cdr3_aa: CASSLVASGNTIYF

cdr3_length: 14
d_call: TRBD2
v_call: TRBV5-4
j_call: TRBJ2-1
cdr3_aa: CASSLAGGSREQFF

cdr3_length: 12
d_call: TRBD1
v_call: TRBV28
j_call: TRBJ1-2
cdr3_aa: CASSRQGWGYTF

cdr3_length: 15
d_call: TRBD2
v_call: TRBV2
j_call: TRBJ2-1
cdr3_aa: CASSGREGLPNEQFF

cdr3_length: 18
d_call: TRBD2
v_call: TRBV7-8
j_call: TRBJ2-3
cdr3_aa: CASSFGTSGAFSTDTQYF

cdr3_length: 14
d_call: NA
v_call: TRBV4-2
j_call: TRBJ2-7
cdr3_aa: CASSQDRGSPRRYF

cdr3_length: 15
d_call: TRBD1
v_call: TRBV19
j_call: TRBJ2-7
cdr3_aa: CASSIVGQGAREQYF

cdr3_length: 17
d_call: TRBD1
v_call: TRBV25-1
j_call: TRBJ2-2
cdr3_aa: CASSDDHRGIDTGELFF

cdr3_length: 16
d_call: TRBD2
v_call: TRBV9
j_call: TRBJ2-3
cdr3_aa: CASSVGASGATDTQYF

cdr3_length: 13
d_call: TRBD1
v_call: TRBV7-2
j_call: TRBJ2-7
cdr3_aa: CASSRDRGYEQYF

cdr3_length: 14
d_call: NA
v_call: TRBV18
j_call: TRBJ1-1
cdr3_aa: CASSVTGENTEAFF

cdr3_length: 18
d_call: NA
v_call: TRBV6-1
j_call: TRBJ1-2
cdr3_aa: CASSDQPGGGGRGYGYTF

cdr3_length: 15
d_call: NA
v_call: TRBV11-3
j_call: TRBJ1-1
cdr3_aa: CASSPEPTRGSEAFF

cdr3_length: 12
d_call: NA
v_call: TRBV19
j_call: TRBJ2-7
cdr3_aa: CASHGQSYEQYF